This T cell receptor (beta chain) derives from a study of shared clonotypes between healthy human individuals. Study-wide results and limits: Sequencing depth was expected to affect clonotype sharing among donors. Clonotypes which were not shared had lower generation probabilities than clonotypes that all four donors shared.

Trimming shortened V by 0 bases and J by 0 bases, and 7 bases separated the two germline ends. This CDR3 spans 15 amino acids. Germline V CDR1 and CDR2: SGHDT, YYEEEE. Comments on this clone: As yet, its antigen is unknown.

The table came from immunoSEQ multiplex PCR; TCRdb's copy has only in-frame clones and leaves some out. This sample has approximately 940,000 clones, with more than 75% found just once. This TCR derives from a man aged 18 to 35 in good health. V gene TRBV5-6 combines with J gene TRBJ2-1; unclear D gene. The sequenced sample was memory CD4+ T cells sorted from blood. The subset is: CD45RA-negative fraction. The CDR3 coding sequence is TGTGCCAGCAGCTTGGGGGGTCCCTCCTACAATGAGCAGTTCTTC. Translating gives CASSLGGPSYNEQFF. The variable domain in full, completed from reference TRBV5-6 and TRBJ2-1, reads DAGVTQSPTHLIKTRGQQVTLRCSPKSGHDTVSWYQQALGQGPQFIFQYYEEEERQRGNFPDRFSGHQFPNYSSELNVNALLLGDSALYLCASSLGGPSYNEQFFGPGTRLTVL.